The source of this T cell receptor beta chain is a study of metastatic and nonmetastatic thyroid tumors. Before thyroid surgery, none of the patients had received any treatment. TCRdb used MiXCR to call clones anew from the PCR reads. The table has 30,000 to 40,000 clones, about a third seen once; the top ten hold about 20%. General observations from the study: It was reported that TCR beta diversity was significantly higher in malignant thyroid tumors than benign nodules, in blood and tumor.

A note on this clone: What it recognizes is unknown.

The TCR sequence derives from a female donor with papillary thyroid cancer or a benign thyroid nodule (not recorded which). Some clones in this sample may be carry-over from other donors' samples. The specimen was tumor tissue.

The CDR3 sequence is CASSIFRNSYNEQFF. The CDR3 DNA reads TGTGCCAGTAGTATCTTTCGGAACTCCTACAATGAGCAGTTCTTC. The chain has TRBV19 and TRBJ2-1, with D uncertain. This CDR3 is built from 15 residues. Germline V gene sequence: CDR1 LNHDA, CDR2 SQIVND (reference sequence). V gave up 3 bases and J gave up 0 bases, with 9 bases separating them.